The present entry profiles one T cell receptor (beta chain) with its context. Its antigen is not known. Produced via immunoSEQ multiplex PCR; TCRdb's table is partial and in-frame only. The table has roughly 40,000 clones, about 65% seen once. Once cultured for 10 to 11 days, the cells underwent separation to obtain CD4+ T cells. This CDR3 has 12 residues. CDR1 and CDR2 (germline): PRHDT, FYEKMQ (reference sequence). V lost 6 bases and J 5 bases, leaving 10 bases between the germline ends. These data come from a study of vaccination effects on CD4 cells after COVID-19. Study observations and caveats: Cross-reactivity toward common cold coronaviruses was confined to only 1 of 255 vaccine-induced clones in healthy vaccinees. Pronounced clonal contraction occurred in clones induced by infection and by vaccine late after vaccination.

The chain links TRBV13 to TRBJ2-5; a weak D match, TRBD2 (5 bases). This sequence originates from a human donor who received a COVID-19 vaccine. This material consisted of CD4+ T cells from PBMCs cultured without peptide, taken before COVID-19 vaccination. CDR3 DNA sequence: TGTGCCAGCAGTCGAGGGCAGGAGACCCAGTACTTC. Protein sequence: CASSRGQETQYF.